This TCR beta chain was sequenced for a study of blood T cell repertoires in COVID-19. For the study at large: Sources were T cells, B-cell-depleted T cells, or PBMCs; the material itself was cDNA or gDNA.

The germline CDR1 and CDR2 sequences are LGHNA and YSLEER. V lost 4 bases to trimming and J lost 4 bases; unmatched junction nucleotides: 12. The CDR3 is 16 residues long. Per the study methods: Amplification of reference gene primers provided the estimated nucleated cell counts. Using immunoSEQ multiplex PCR, the repertoire was profiled, and TCRdb retains in-frame clones only, with some absent. D and trimming come from the DNA, and the V and J calls and clone size come from that table. The repertoire holds 35,000 to 50,000 clones, with roughly 87% as singletons. This clonotype originated in a man in his fifties or sixties with acute or convalescent COVID-19. V usage is TRBV4-3 and J usage is TRBJ1-1; 7 bases align to TRBD1. Sequencing input: peripheral blood. This CDR3 is CASSPYAGRGSTEAFF. The CDR3 DNA is TGCGCCAGCAGCCCTTATGCGGGCAGGGGGTCCACTGAAGCTTTCTTT.